The TCR beta chain under discussion was sequenced for a study of cytotoxic CD8 clonotypes in ibrutinib-treated CLL. Overall study: Productive templates averaged about 250,000 per sample, and productive rearrangements 90,000 to 95,000. The study, taken as a whole, reports: Under therapy, public clonotypes either contracted or stayed stable, and they were uncommon. The study found baseline clonality above age-matched healthy donors, tracking circulating CD8+ T-cell counts.

CDR1 and CDR2 (germline): SGHRS, YFSETQ. This CDR3 spans 16 amino acids. Concerning this clone: Its target is unknown. This sequence is one base from a far larger clone and is likely a read error.

Deep sequencing aimed at 1 in 200,000 to 1 in 1 million T cells' resolution. Sequenced by immunoSEQ multiplex PCR; TCRdb stores in-frame clones only, minus some. The table lists some 50,000 clones, 56% of them singletons, with roughly 20% in the top ten. J is TRBJ2-6 and V is TRBV5-1; D is possibly TRBD1 (5 bases). The receptor was derived from a human donor with chronic lymphocytic leukemia. This sample comprised PBMCs, obtained after 24 months of ibrutinib treatment. CDR3 sequence: CASRPRFRPGANVLTF. DNA for the CDR3: TGTGCCAGCAGACCCAGGTTCAGGCCTGGGGCCAACGTCCTGACTTTT.